This T cell receptor beta chain was found in a study of lymphopenia after photon versus proton radiotherapy. Study-wide results and limits: Post-nadir diversity loss with photons came from oligoclonal expansion, particularly CD8+ Temra cells.

This CDR3 contains 15 residues. V was clipped by 5 bases and J by 6 bases; unmatched bases: 7. Per the germline V gene, CDR1 is SGHNT and CDR2 is YENEEA. A note on this clone: Its antigen is not known.

Profiling relied on immunoSEQ multiplex PCR, and the TCRdb table lists in-frame clones only, not all of them. The profile shows about 45,000 clones, 85% of them singletons. V is TRBV11-3 and J is TRBJ2-1; 10 bases are shared with TRBD1. Sequenced here: peripheral blood, sampled from a patient treated with photon-based radiotherapy. This receptor was identified in a middle-aged man with gastric cancer. As DNA, the CDR3 is TGTGCCAGCAGCGCCCGGGACAGGGGACCCAATGAGCAGTTCTTC. It yields the protein CASSARDRGPNEQFF.